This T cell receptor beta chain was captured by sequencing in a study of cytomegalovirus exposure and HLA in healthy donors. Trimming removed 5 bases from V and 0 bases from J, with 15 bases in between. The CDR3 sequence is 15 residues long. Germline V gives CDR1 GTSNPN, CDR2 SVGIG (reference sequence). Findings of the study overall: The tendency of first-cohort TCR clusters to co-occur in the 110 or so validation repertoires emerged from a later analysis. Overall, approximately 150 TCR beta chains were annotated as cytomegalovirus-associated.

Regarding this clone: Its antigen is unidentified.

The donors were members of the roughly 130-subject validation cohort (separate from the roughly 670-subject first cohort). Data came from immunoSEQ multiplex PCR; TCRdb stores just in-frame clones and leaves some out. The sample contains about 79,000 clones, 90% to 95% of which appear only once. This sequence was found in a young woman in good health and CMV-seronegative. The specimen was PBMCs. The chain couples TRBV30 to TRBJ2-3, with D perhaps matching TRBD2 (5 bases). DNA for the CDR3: TGTGCCTGGGGCGCTCGACTATCTAGCACAGATACGCAGTATTTT. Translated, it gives CAWGARLSSTDTQYF. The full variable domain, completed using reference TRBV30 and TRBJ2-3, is SQTIHQWPATLVQPVGSPLSLECTVEGTSNPNLYWYRQAAGRGLQLLFYSVGIGQISSEVPQNLSASRPQDRQFILSSKKLLLSDSGFYLCAWGARLSSTDTQYFGPGTRLTVL.